This TCR beta chain was retrieved from a study of blood T cell repertoires in COVID-19. Germline CDR1 and CDR2: MNHEY and SVGAGI. Trimming at V came to 8 bases and at J to 3 bases, leaving 11 bases not matched to a gene. There are 15 residues in the CDR3. Sequencing was performed with immunoSEQ multiplex PCR; in TCRdb, only in-frame clones are kept and a portion is missing. The sample records about 190,000 clones, over 80% being singletons. The sequence was collected from a woman aged 60-70 years with COVID-19, enrolled during active disease. What was sequenced was peripheral blood. The chain couples TRBV6-5 to TRBJ2-3, with 7 nucleotides matching TRBD2. The CDR3 reads CASHRGGRATDTQYF. DNA of the CDR3: TGTGCCAGCCACCGGGGAGGGAGGGCAACAGATACGCAGTATTTT.